The 9 T cell receptor beta chains given below trace back to one sample, sequenced in a study of blood T cell repertoires in COVID-19 (TCRdb year 2020). The library was produced with the immunoSEQ multiplex PCR assay. In TCRdb, the immuneACCESS table is reduced to in-frame sequences with V and J assigned. These tables do not hold every clone; where another copy was compared, an unresolved V gene accounts for under half, and the others remain unexplained. In all, the sample holds 130,000 to 150,000 clones, and about four fifths of those were seen once. 5.5% to 7% of the sample is taken by the ten largest. Sequenced material: peripheral blood. The source is a human donor in a cohort sampled during active COVID-19.

This clone was found once. V is TRBV5-1 and J is TRBJ2-5; TRBD2 matches at 9 bases. CDR1 SGHRS and CDR2 YFSETQ come from the germline V gene. CDR3 length: 14 amino acids. V trimming: 4 bases; J trimming: 5 bases; junction bases outside the gene matches: 6. The CDR3: CASSLTSGGETQYF. For the CDR3, the DNA is TGCGCCAGCAGCCTGACTAGCGGAGGGGAGACCCAGTACTTC.

The CDR3 DNA reads as TGTGCCAGCAGTGGCGACAACTCCTACAATGAGCAGTTCTTC. Encoded protein: CASSGDNSYNEQFF. The chain combines TRBV25-1 with TRBJ2-1; no clear D. The V gene's germline CDR1 is MGHDK and CDR2 SYGVNS. Deletions cut 4 bases from V and 0 bases from J, with 7 bases between. The CDR3 sequence is 14 residues long.

The rearrangement links TRBV5-5 to TRBJ1-3, with D perhaps matching TRBD1 (5 bases). Between the trimmed V and J ends, which lost 0 bases and 6 bases, there was a span of 7 bases. Germline-derived CDR1 and CDR2 are SGHKS and YYEKEE (reference sequence). The CDR3 length is 13 residues. The CDR3 DNA reads TGTGCCAGCAGCTTGGAAGGGGCAAACACCATATATTTT. Amino acids: CASSLEGANTIYF.

This clone has a single count. The chain links TRBV7-2 to TRBJ1-4, with 8 bases matching TRBD1. The trim removed 3 bases at V and 7 bases at J, leaving 4 bases unmatched. Per germline, CDR1 SGHTA and CDR2 FQGNSA. The CDR3 is made up of 14 amino acids. DNA for the CDR3: TGTGCCAGCAGCTTCAGGGGGCGCGGTGAAAAACTGTTTTTT. Its protein is CASSFRGRGEKLFF. The complete variable domain, with remaining parts taken from reference TRBV7-2 and TRBJ1-4, reads GAGVSQSPSNKVTEKGKDVELRCDPISGHTALYWYRQSLGQGLEFLIYFQGNSAPDKSGLPSDRFSAERTGGSVSTLTIQRTQQEDSAVYLCASSFRGRGEKLFFGSGTQLSVL.

The rearrangement uses TRBV4-3 and TRBJ2-5; TRBD2 is a possible D gene (5 bases). CDR3 length: 17 residues. Trimming shortened V by 0 bases and J by 4 bases, and 18 bases separated the two germline ends. From germline, CDR1 is LGHNA and CDR2 YSLEER. CDR3 in DNA: TGCGCCAGCAGCCAAGATTCCAGGACTCCAATTGGAGAGACCCAGTACTTC. Protein product: CASSQDSRTPIGETQYF.

The chain recombines TRBV9 with TRBJ1-1, with a possible D match to TRBD1 (5 bases). Germline assignment: CDR1 SGDLS and CDR2 YYNGEE. There are 15 residues in the CDR3. Trimming cost V 4 bases and J 0 bases, with 13 bases left between them. CDR3 protein: CASSPTIGVNTEAFF. CDR3 DNA: TGTGCCAGCAGCCCCACCATAGGGGTGAACACTGAAGCTTTCTTT.

The chain has TRBV28 and TRBJ1-2; TRBD1 matches 10 bases. CDR3 length equals 15 residues. Germline V lookup: CDR1 MDHEN, CDR2 SYDVKM. The ends lost 6 bases at V and 7 bases at J; junction bases unmatched: 11. The CDR3 DNA follows: TGTGCCAGCAGGGAGGCCCGACAGGGGGCGGCTGGCTACACCTTC. Translating gives CASREARQGAAGYTF.

The V gene is TRBV5-1, the J gene TRBJ2-5; D ambiguous. There are 12 residues in the CDR3. Trimming stripped 7 bases from V and 2 bases from J, with 9 bases between. Germline-derived CDR1 and CDR2 are SGHRS and YFSETQ. CDR3 DNA sequence: TGCGCCAGCGGGCAGCCACAAGAGACCCAGTACTTC. The encoded protein is CASGQPQETQYF.

The chain recombines TRBV5-1 with TRBJ1-5, with 9 bases lining up with TRBD1. The CDR3 runs to 15 residues. Unmatched junction bases numbered 8, after V lost 4 bases and J lost 6 bases. The germline V gene encodes CDR1 SGHRS and CDR2 YFSETQ. CDR3 in DNA: TGCGCCAGCAGCCCAGGGACAGGGCTTGGTCAGCCCCAGCATTTT. It yields the protein CASSPGTGLGQPQHF.